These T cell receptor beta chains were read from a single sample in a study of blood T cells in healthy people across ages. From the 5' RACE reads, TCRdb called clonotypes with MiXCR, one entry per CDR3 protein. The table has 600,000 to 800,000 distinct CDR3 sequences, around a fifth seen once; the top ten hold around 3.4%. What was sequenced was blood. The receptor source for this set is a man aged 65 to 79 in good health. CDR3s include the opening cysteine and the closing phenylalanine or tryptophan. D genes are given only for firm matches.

CASSFFGRGRVETQYF	TRBV28	.	TRBJ2-5
CTSSYNPAGTNTGELFF	TRBV6-2/TRBV6-3	TRBD2	TRBJ2-2
CASSYVLAGGIEQFF	TRBV12-3/TRBV12-4	TRBD2	.
CSVESPRVYNEQFF	TRBV29-1	.	TRBJ2-1
CASSFEGLSGSRETQYF	TRBV28	TRBD2	.
CASSQLTSGSNNEQFF	TRBV14	TRBD2	TRBJ2-1
CASSPAGQGNIGYTF	TRBV14	TRBD1	TRBJ1-2
CASSQDRGPPLHF	TRBV7-9	TRBD1	TRBJ1-6
CASSVGTGGYEKLFF	TRBV9	TRBD1	TRBJ1-4
CASSRGQETQYF	TRBV7-9	.	TRBJ2-5
CASSAPDRSYEQYF	TRBV7-6	.	TRBJ2-7
CNVDGGGETQYF	TRBV29-1	TRBD2	TRBJ2-5
CSASSGRATDTQYF	TRBV20-1	TRBD2	TRBJ2-3
CASISEGGTEAFF	TRBV7-9	.	TRBJ1-1
CASSPSRSGANVLTF	TRBV6-1	.	TRBJ2-6
CASKGQKKETQYF	TRBV27	TRBD1	TRBJ2-5
CASSLARGEKLFF	TRBV12-3/TRBV12-4	.	TRBJ1-4
CSATETQTTVYNEQFF	TRBV20-1	.	TRBJ2-1
CASSAKNQPQHF	TRBV12-3/TRBV12-4	.	TRBJ1-5
CASSPVAGNHPQHF	TRBV18	.	TRBJ1-5
CAISESTASGRGGLFF	TRBV10-3	TRBD2	TRBJ2-2
CASRGSGANVLTF	TRBV7-3	.	TRBJ2-6